This T cell receptor (beta chain) is drawn from a study of cytomegalovirus exposure and HLA in healthy donors. As for the study in general: When 398 donors were genotyped, roughly 82% of them were found to fall in the Caucasian-associated ancestry cluster. Regarding the study as a whole: Reports described diagnosis of cytomegalovirus status by the classifier as highly specific and sensitive. A list of more than 150 TCR beta chains associated with cytomegalovirus was given.

Recording of this donor's CMV serostatus was not done. As regards this clone: The antigen is unknown.

CDR3 size: 17 residues. Deletions cut 3 bases from V and 5 bases from J, with 22 bases between. Looked up from germline, CDR1 is LGHNA and CDR2 is YNFKEQ. Primers for the PCR totalled 60 Vbeta and 13 Jbeta. The method was immunoSEQ multiplex PCR; TCRdb's version includes in-frame clones alone and lacks a portion of them. Of 130,000 to 150,000 clones detected, approximately 70% appear once; the ten largest clones hold approximately 15%. J is TRBJ1-2 and V is TRBV4-2; D perhaps matches TRBD1 (6 bases). The sample taken for sequencing was PBMCs. The TCR comes from a human donor in good health. The CDR3, as DNA: TGTGCCAGCAGCCACCCGGCGGGGGGCTCCAAAGGGTATGGCTACACCTTC. Its protein is CASSHPAGGSKGYGYTF.